What follows are 6 T cell receptor beta chains derived from one specimen sequenced in a study of glioma-infiltrating T cells after dendritic cell vaccination (dated by TCRdb to the mid-2010s). Receptors were amplified or captured by the immunoSEQ multiplex PCR assay. This is the immuneACCESS table as TCRdb keeps it, with only in-frame sequences that have V and J called. A part of the clones is gone; compared with another copy, unresolved V genes explain less than half, and the rest is unexplained. The sample yields about 46,000 clones; approximately 90% were counted once. The ten largest clones take up roughly 5.6% of the sample. This specimen's time point label, per the study, means: after dendritic cell vaccination, including at tumor progression/relapse. Specimen: blood, collected after dendritic cell vaccination. Every receptor here comes from a human donor with glioblastoma.

The J gene is TRBJ2-5, the V gene TRBV18, with 7 bases that match TRBD2. Trimming took 1 base from V and 4 from J; bases not matched to a gene: 0. The CDR3 is 13 amino acids. Germline values: CDR1 KGHSH, CDR2 LQKENI. The CDR3 is CASSPLAGETQYF. In nucleotides, the CDR3 is TGTGCCAGCTCACCACTAGCGGGAGAGACCCAGTACTTC.

The genes are TRBV18 and TRBJ2-3; 7 positions agree with TRBD2. The J segment lost 10 bases and the V segment lost 2 bases, leaving 6 bases of the junction unmatched. The CDR3 totals 13 residues. Germline CDR1 reads KGHSH; CDR2 reads LQKENI. The CDR3 coding sequence is TGTGCCAGCTCACCATCCGTCCTAGCGGCGCAGTATTTT. This sequence encodes CASSPSVLAAQYF.

V is TRBV19 and J is TRBJ1-5; D is unclear. The CDR3 is 14 residues long. Germline-derived CDR1 and CDR2 are LNHDA and SQIVND (reference sequence). Trimming took off 3 bases at V and 3 bases at J, with 9 bases between the two ends. The CDR3 DNA follows: TGTGCCAGTAGTATGAGCATACTCAATCAGCCCCAGCATTTT. Amino acids: CASSMSILNQPQHF. The full variable domain, in which reference TRBV19 and TRBJ1-5 provide the parts outside the CDR3, is DGGITQSPKYLFRKEGQNVTLSCEQNLNHDAMYWYRQDPGQGLRLIYYSQIVNDFQKGDIAEGYSVSREKKESFPLTVTSAQKNPTAFYLCASSMSILNQPQHFGDGTRLSIL.

The DNA of the CDR3 is TGCGCCAGCAGCTTGGCAGGGAACAGCCAAGAGACCCAGTACTTC. Residues: CASSLAGNSQETQYF. V gene TRBV5-1 combines with J gene TRBJ2-5; a possible D gene is TRBD1 (5 bases). Germline V CDR1 and CDR2: SGHRS, YFSETQ. The ends were cut back, 0 bases at V and 1 base at J, with 10 bases in the middle. CDR3 size: 15 residues. Full variable domain (missing parts from reference TRBV5-1 and TRBJ2-5): KAGVTQTPRYLIKTRGQQVTLSCSPISGHRSVSWYQQTPGQGLQFLFEYFSETQRNKGNFPGRFSGRQFSNSRSEMNVSTLELGDSALYLCASSLAGNSQETQYFGPGTRLLVL.

The rearrangement links TRBV19 to TRBJ1-3; maybe TRBD1 (6 bases). There are 18 residues in the CDR3. Germline-derived CDR1 and CDR2 are LNHDA and SQIVND (reference sequence). Trimming took off 5 bases at V and 2 bases at J, with 22 bases between the two ends. This CDR3 is CASSSGWQQGYTGNTIYF. Here the CDR3 DNA reads TGTGCCAGTAGTTCAGGGTGGCAACAGGGTTACACTGGAAACACCATATATTTT.

This clone was found once. The chain is built from TRBV27 and TRBJ2-2; D is unclear. Germline lookup yields CDR1 MNHEY and CDR2 SMNVEV (reference sequence). The length of the CDR3 is 15 residues. Trimming left V 5 bases short and J 0 bases short, with 10 bases between. This chain's CDR3 is CASSPTSANTGELFF. For the CDR3, the DNA is TGTGCCAGCAGTCCGACATCCGCGAACACCGGGGAGCTGTTTTTT.